This TCR beta chain was sequenced in a study of control samples from healthy donors and cancer patients. Germline trimming cut 4 bases from V and 5 bases from J; bases unmatched to any gene: 4. The germline V gene has CDR1 MNHNS and CDR2 SASEGT. This CDR3 region has 16 residues. Profiled with immunoSEQ multiplex PCR; TCRdb holds only in-frame clones, not every one. Of roughly 120,000 clones in the sample, approximately 94% are singletons; the top ten hold roughly 1.7%. The chain is built from TRBV6-1 and TRBJ2-2; 13 nucleotides line up with TRBD2. Source material: PBMCs. This TCR was sampled from a man aged 45 to 65 with head and neck cancer. The CDR3 coding sequence is TGTGCCAGCAGTGGGTGGACTAGCGGGGGAACCGGGGAGCTGTTTTTT. It specifies CASSGWTSGGTGELFF.